This TCR beta chain is drawn from a study of cytomegalovirus exposure and HLA in healthy donors. Whole-study context: Earlier results showed some 120 million unique TCR beta sequences derived from approximately 180 million T cells. General study results and limits: Researchers counted approximately 160 TCR beta chains as cytomegalovirus-associated. Owing to their indistinguishability, certain V segments, notably TRBV6-2 and TRBV6-3, were excluded. In a later analysis, 17,000 or so TCR beta sequences were associated with HLA alleles at 0.05 false discovery rate.

To note about this clone: Its antigen is still unknown.

Germline CDR1 GTSNPN, CDR2 SVGIG (reference sequence). This CDR3 is built from 15 residues. Trimming took off 2 bases at V and 2 bases at J, with 10 bases between the two ends. Vbeta (60) and Jbeta (13) primers were used in the PCR. The data were produced by immunoSEQ multiplex PCR, yet TCRdb's version contains in-frame clones alone and is incomplete. The table records 30,000 to 35,000 clones, more than 80% of them present only once. Specimen: PBMCs. This TCR derives from a male donor in good health and CMV-seronegative. The chain is built from TRBV30 and TRBJ1-6; D uncertain. As DNA, the CDR3 is TGTGCCTGGAGTTCACCGGGAACCTATAATTCACCCCTCCACTTT. It translates to CAWSSPGTYNSPLHF. Complete variable domain (other parts from reference TRBV30 and TRBJ1-6): SQTIHQWPATLVQPVGSPLSLECTVEGTSNPNLYWYRQAAGRGLQLLFYSVGIGQISSEVPQNLSASRPQDRQFILSSKKLLLSDSGFYLCAWSSPGTYNSPLHFGNGTRLTVT.